Sequencing of this T cell receptor (beta chain) was carried out in a study of spatial heterogeneity in lung cancer. About the study: Follow-up PBMC samples were sequenced when available, at a median of about two years after resection. Raw reads contained each unique TCR and UMI combination more than ten times on average. General observations from the study: There were more appearances of ubiquitous expanded tumor TCRs in blood at resection than at follow-up.

Unique molecular identifiers, one per molecule, were present on every TCR cDNA molecule. One entry per CDR3 protein results from TCRdb running MiXCR on the 5' RACE reads. Of about 120,000 distinct CDR3 sequences detected, about 12% appear once; the ten largest clones hold approximately 15%. Time point defined: blood at routine non-recurrence follow-up after resection. Without sorting, whole RNA was sequenced from tumor, nontumor lung or frozen PBMC. CDR3 length equals 14 residues. On this clonotype itself: The antigen is not known.

Sequences were derived from PBMCs, sampled at follow-up. The chain recombines TRBV21-1 with TRBJ2-7; the table's TRBD1 call for D was not verified on the DNA. TRBV21-1 is assigned pseudogene status. The sequence came from a male donor with early-stage non-small cell lung cancer. CDR3 coding DNA: TGTGCCAGCACCTTATACCCAGGACGTTACGAGCAGTACTTC. Its translation: CASTLYPGRYEQYF.